The 16 T cell receptor beta chains below all came from one sample that was sequenced in a study of regulatory T cells in long-lasting Graves disease. Noted time point: newly diagnosed GD, antithyroid drugs for less than 3 months. Extracted PBMC RNA gave rise to the TCR library. Assembly of TCR beta libraries relied on iRepertoire HTBI primers together with Arm-PCR of CDR3 regions. TCRdb redid the calling of the multiplex PCR reads with MiXCR, one entry per CDR3 protein. The table has about 220,000 distinct CDR3 sequences, approximately 19% seen once. This sample was shared with a second study, whose subject was T cells in Graves' hyperthyroidism and ophthalmopathy.

The sequencing here drew on peripheral blood mononuclear cells (PBMCs), taken at new diagnosis, from a patient treated with antithyroid drugs. The receptors come from a woman aged 30 to 39 with Graves disease.

The chain has TRBV20-1 and TRBJ1-2; D possibly corresponds to TRBD1 (5 bases). CDR1 is DFQATT and CDR2 is SNEGSKA in the germline V gene (reference sequence). CDR3 length equals 16 residues. Trimming removed 0 bases at V and 0 bases at J, with 14 bases between. The CDR3 sequence is CSARDGTGIANYGYTF. In DNA, the CDR3 is TGCAGTGCTAGAGATGGAACAGGAATTGCTAACTATGGCTACACCTTC.

V and J are TRBV5-8 and TRBJ1-2, with TRBD1 matching 7 bases. Trimming cost V 4 bases and J 6 bases; bases outside gene matches: 6. Germline lookup yields CDR1 SGHTS and CDR2 YDEGEE. This CDR3 is 13 amino acids long. CDR3 residues: CASSVLTGDGYTF. The CDR3 nucleotides are TGTGCCAGCAGCGTCCTCACAGGGGATGGCTACACCTTC. Variable domain in full (rest from reference TRBV5-8 and TRBJ1-2): EAGVTQSPTHLIKTRGQQATLRCSPISGHTSVYWYQQALGLGLQFLLWYDEGEERNRGNFPPRFSGRQFPNYSSELNVNALELEDSALYLCASSVLTGDGYTFGSGTRLTVV.

This clonotype was recorded many times. The CDR3 DNA is TGCAGTGCTAGAGTAGATCTACCATTAGCGGGAGGGTTAAGGGATACGCAGTATTTT. It specifies CSARVDLPLAGGLRDTQYF. The chain employs TRBV20-1 and TRBJ2-3, with TRBD2 matching over 11 bases. The germline V gene encodes CDR1 DFQATT and CDR2 SNEGSKA (reference sequence). This CDR3 spans 19 amino acids. V gave up 1 base and J gave up 6 bases; unmatched junction bases: 18.

The table lists this clonotype with many counts. The chain is built from TRBV2 and TRBJ1-1; TRBD1 might be the D (5 bases). Trimming stripped 6 bases from V and 3 bases from J, with 14 bases between. Germline V lookup: CDR1 SNHLY, CDR2 FYNNEI. This CDR3 is 14 amino acids long. CDR3 amino acids: CASRATLGDTEAFF. The CDR3 bases are TGTGCCAGCAGGGCTACCTTGGGGGACACTGAAGCTTTCTTT.

The chain carries TRBV7-2 and TRBJ2-1, with a tentative D call TRBD2 (6 bases). V dropped 1 base and J dropped 5 bases, with 12 bases sitting between them. The germline CDR1 and CDR2 sequences are SGHTA and FQGNSA. CDR3 length: 15 amino acids. CDR3 coding DNA: TGTGCCAGCAGCTTAGTCGCGGGGCGGGACAATGAGCAGTTCTTC. Amino acids: CASSLVAGRDNEQFF.

The chain has TRBV7-9 and TRBJ2-5, with a possible D match to TRBD2 (5 bases). Trimming stripped 4 bases from V and 1 base from J, with 10 bases between. CDR1 and CDR2 (germline): SEHNR, FQNEAQ (reference sequence). This CDR3 comprises 14 residues. CDR3 residues: CASSSKRFQETQYF. As DNA, the CDR3 is TGTGCCAGCAGCTCTAAGCGGTTCCAAGAGACCCAGTACTTC.

This clonotype was seen ten or more times. V is TRBV3-1 and J is TRBJ2-1; D may be TRBD2 (5 bases). Looked up from germline, CDR1 is LGHDT and CDR2 is YNNKEL (reference sequence). This CDR3 contains 14 residues. The V end lost 4 bases, the J end lost 4 bases, and 11 bases lay between the germline ends. CDR3 residues: CASSRTYGYNEQFF. CDR3 sequence (DNA): TGTGCCAGCAGCCGGACTTACGGATACAATGAGCAGTTCTTC.

This clonotype was recorded at least ten times. The chain uses TRBV6-5 and TRBJ2-3, with D possibly matching TRBD2 (6 bases). The V end lost 4 bases, the J end lost 2 bases, and 19 bases lay between the germline ends. Germline V gene lookup returns CDR1 MNHEY and CDR2 SVGAGI. CDR3 length equals 17 residues. In DNA, the CDR3 is TGTGCCAGCAGTTGGGGGACGGAGGGGAGGATCACAGATACGCAGTATTTT. This gives the protein CASSWGTEGRITDTQYF.

At least ten counts were recorded for this clonotype. This chain connects TRBV28 to TRBJ1-5; 9 nucleotides line up with TRBD1. The CDR3 has 14 amino acids. Losses at the gene ends were 6 bases for V and 4 bases for J; bases not matched to a gene: 4. Germline loops: CDR1 MDHEN, CDR2 SYDVKM. As DNA, the CDR3 is TGTGCCAGCAGATATGGGACAGGGAATCAGCCCCAGCATTTT. This codes for CASRYGTGNQPQHF.

The chain uses TRBV20-1 and TRBJ1-1; TRBD1 is a possible D gene (6 bases). V was cut by 8 bases and J by 8 bases, with 21 bases left in between. Germline V CDR1 and CDR2: DFQATT, SNEGSKA (reference sequence). This CDR3 comprises 13 residues. DNA of the CDR3: TGCAGTTCAAAACCCACAGGGTTCGTCGAAGCTTTCTTT. Its translation: CSSKPTGFVEAFF.

Details on this clonotype: This may be a read error: a much more frequent sequence differs by one nucleotide. The V call is TRBV20-1, the J call TRBJ2-1; the D gene is possibly TRBD1 (5 bases). Germline lookup yields CDR1 DFQATT and CDR2 SNEGSKA (reference sequence). Trimming removed 6 bases at V and 4 bases at J, with 25 bases between. The CDR3 spans 17 residues. The CDR3 nucleotides are TGCAGTGCCGCCCAGGGCAGGGCCTCCTACCAATACAATGAGCAGTTCTTC. The encoded protein is CSAAQGRASYQYNEQFF.

This clonotype was seen many times. V is TRBV6-4 and J is TRBJ1-6; the D gene is possibly TRBD1 (6 bases). Trimming pared 6 bases from V and 6 bases from J, leaving 15 bases between. Germline CDR1 is MRHNA and CDR2 is SNTAGT. The CDR3 has 15 residues. In nucleotides, the CDR3 is TGTGCCAGCAGAATAAACGGACAGCGTAATTCACCCCTCCACTTT. Protein product: CASRINGQRNSPLHF.

This chain connects TRBV12-3 or TRBV12-4 to TRBJ2-7; D is undetermined. V dropped 3 bases and J dropped 2 bases, with 8 bases sitting between them. This CDR3 spans 13 amino acids. The CDR3 sequence is CASSFAQAYEQYF. The CDR3 bases are TGTGCCAGCAGTTTTGCCCAGGCCTACGAGCAGTACTTC.

This clonotype was counted many times. The chain has TRBV7-8 and TRBJ2-3; 8 bases are shared with TRBD1. V shed 1 base and J 2 bases; nucleotides not matched to a gene: 8. The CDR3 is 17 residues long. Germline values: CDR1 SGHVS, CDR2 FQNEAQ. The CDR3 loop is CASSLVRGPPSTDTQYF. The CDR3, as DNA: TGTGCCAGCAGCTTAGTCAGGGGGCCACCCTCCACAGATACGCAGTATTTT.

This clonotype was picked up many times. The chain recombines TRBV28 with TRBJ1-6; no firm D call. Trimming pared 3 bases from V and 7 bases from J, leaving 13 bases between. Germline V gene data show CDR1 as MDHEN and CDR2 as SYDVKM. The CDR3 extends over 15 amino acids. The CDR3 sequence: CASSFSLGDNSPLHF. The CDR3 bases are TGTGCCAGCAGTTTTTCCCTGGGTGACAATTCACCCCTCCACTTT.

This clonotype appeared a few times. This chain links TRBV6-2 or TRBV6-3 with TRBJ2-3; D ambiguous. Trimming cost V 2 bases and J 4 bases, with 7 bases left between them. Germline V gives CDR1 MNHEY, CDR2 SVGEGT. The CDR3 is made up of 13 amino acids. CDR3 region: CASSYKAADTQYF. CDR3 sequence (DNA): TGTGCCAGCAGTTACAAGGCCGCAGATACGCAGTATTTT.